This T cell receptor (beta chain) was captured in a study of T cells in Graves' hyperthyroidism and ophthalmopathy. Study findings and constraints: Using 13 V-J features, a model discriminated ophthalmopathy from stable hyperthyroidism. Most clonotypes expanded in the thyroid (above 0.001) were also present in blood.

As to this clonotype: Its antigen remains unidentified. The germline gene is not matched at one end of the junction; a read error may be the cause.

For the diagnoses, clinical symptoms, serum thyroxine and TRAb, thyroid ultrasound and orbital computed tomography were used. There were TCR beta CDR3 regions amplified from RNA transcripts. The primer set for the first-round RT-PCR of the TCR CDR3 was HTBI. From the multiplex PCR reads, TCRdb called clonotypes with MiXCR, one entry per CDR3 protein. The sample consists of roughly 500,000 distinct CDR3 sequences, about 15% of them appearing once. Input material: blood. The TCR sequence derives from a woman in her twenties or thirties with Graves' hyperthyroidism that later progressed to Graves' ophthalmopathy.

For the CDR3, the DNA is TGCAGTGTTAGAGAAGCGGGAGTAGAGACCCAGTACTTC. Protein product: CSVREAGVETQYF. V usage is TRBV20-1 and J usage is TRBJ2-5; 8 positions agree with TRBD2. CDR1 and CDR2 from the germline V gene are DFQATT and SNEGSKA (reference sequence). This CDR3 spans 13 amino acids.